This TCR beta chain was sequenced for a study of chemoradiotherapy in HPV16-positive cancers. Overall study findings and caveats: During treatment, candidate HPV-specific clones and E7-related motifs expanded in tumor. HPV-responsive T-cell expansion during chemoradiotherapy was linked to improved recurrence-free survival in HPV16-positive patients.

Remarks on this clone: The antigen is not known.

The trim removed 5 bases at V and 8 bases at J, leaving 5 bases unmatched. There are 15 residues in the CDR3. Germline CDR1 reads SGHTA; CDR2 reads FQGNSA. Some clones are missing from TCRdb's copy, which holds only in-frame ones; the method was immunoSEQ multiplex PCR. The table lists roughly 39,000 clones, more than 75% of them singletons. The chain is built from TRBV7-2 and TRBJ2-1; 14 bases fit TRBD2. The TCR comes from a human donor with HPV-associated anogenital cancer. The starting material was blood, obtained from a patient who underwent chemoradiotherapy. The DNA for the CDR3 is TGTGCCAGCAGCCCTGGGACTAGCGGGGGTTATGAGCAGTTCTTC. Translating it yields CASSPGTSGGYEQFF.